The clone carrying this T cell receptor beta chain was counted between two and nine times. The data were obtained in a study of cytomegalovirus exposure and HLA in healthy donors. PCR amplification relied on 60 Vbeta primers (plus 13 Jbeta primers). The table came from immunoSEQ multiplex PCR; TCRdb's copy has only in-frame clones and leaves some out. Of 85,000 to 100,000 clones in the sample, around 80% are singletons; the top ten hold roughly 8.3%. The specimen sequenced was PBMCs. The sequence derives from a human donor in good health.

CDR3 sequence: CASIARGAPNQPQHF. For the CDR3, the DNA is TGTGCCAGCATAGCGCGGGGGGCCCCTAATCAGCCCCAGCATTTT. V usage is TRBV6-1 and J usage is TRBJ1-5; D possibly corresponds to TRBD1 (6 bases). The CDR3 has 15 residues. V dropped 7 bases and J dropped 4 bases, with 17 bases sitting between them. CDR1 MNHNS and CDR2 SASEGT come from the germline V gene.